The clone carrying this TCR beta chain appeared a few times. These data belong to a study of patients and donors after allogeneic stem cell transplantation. TCRdb ran MiXCR on the RT-PCR reads and lists one entry per CDR3 protein. The sample yields roughly 940,000 distinct CDR3 sequences, roughly 17% seen once. CDR1 is MDHEN, CDR2 SYDVKM, per germline. V dropped 1 base and J dropped 5 bases, with 3 bases sitting between them. This CDR3 region has 12 residues. This clonotype was sampled from a human donor who was either an allogeneic HSCT recipient or a stem cell or donor lymphocyte infusion donor (not recorded which). It is not recorded whose cells these are; they may come from a transplant donor. What was sequenced was blood, either unsorted or a sorted T cell fraction (not recorded which). This sequence joins TRBV28 and TRBJ2-1; D gene uncertain. This CDR3 is CASSLYNNEQFF. CDR3 nucleotide sequence: TGTGCCAGCAGTTTATATAACAATGAGCAGTTCTTC.